This T cell receptor beta chain comes out of a study of blood T cell repertoires in COVID-19. In the study overall: The cDNA or gDNA used as material had been derived from T cells, B-cell-depleted T cells, or PBMCs.

Trimming left V 7 bases short and J 1 base short, with 11 bases between. The germline V gene encodes CDR1 LNHDA and CDR2 SQIVND (reference sequence). The CDR3 runs to 14 residues. Original methodology: Estimation of nucleated cell counts was performed using reference gene primer amplification. The table came from immunoSEQ multiplex PCR; TCRdb's copy has only in-frame clones and leaves some out. D and trimming come from the DNA, and the V and J calls and clone size come from that table. The sample comprises over 120,000 clones, approximately 87% of which are singletons, and over 35% rests with the top ten.

V is TRBV19 and J is TRBJ1-5; a weak D match, TRBD1 (5 bases). The sequence came from a human donor in a cohort sampled during active COVID-19. Sequencing was performed on peripheral blood. CDR3 in DNA: TGTGCCAGTACCAAACGGGGGAGCAATCAGCCCCAGCATTTT. This codes for CASTKRGSNQPQHF. The variable domain in full, with the rest retrieved from reference TRBV19 and TRBJ1-5, is DGGITQSPKYLFRKEGQNVTLSCEQNLNHDAMYWYRQDPGQGLRLIYYSQIVNDFQKGDIAEGYSVSREKKESFPLTVTSAQKNPTAFYLCASTKRGSNQPQHFGDGTRLSIL.